The clone carrying this TCR beta chain showed up just a few times. This record belongs to a study of T-cell memory formation after mild COVID-19. About the study: In these data, TCR clusters were largely donor specific.

A single record per CDR3 protein comes from TCRdb applying MiXCR to the 5' RACE reads. In the table there are about 440,000 distinct CDR3 sequences, about 20% of which are singletons. The V and J ends lost 1 base and 0 bases respectively, with 9 bases between them. Germline loops: CDR1 SEHNR, CDR2 FQNEAQ (reference sequence). The CDR3 covers 15 residues. Input material: PBMCs or a T cell subset sorted from them (not recorded which). This clonotype was sampled from an adult woman who had mild COVID-19 (a few samples of this study predate the infection). Cell type and time point are not known. The V and J genes are TRBV7-9 and TRBJ1-1; D unresolved. The CDR3: CASSLVAYMNTEAFF. The CDR3 region has the DNA TGTGCCAGCAGCTTAGTTGCATACATGAACACTGAAGCTTTCTTT.